The 22 T cell receptor beta chains reported below all come from one sample, sequenced in a study of cytomegalovirus exposure and HLA in healthy donors. The PCR employed 60 Vbeta primers together with 13 Jbeta primers. Only in-frame clones appear in the TCRdb table, and some are missing; sequencing was by immunoSEQ multiplex PCR. The table lists 130,000 or so clones, roughly 80% of them singletons. The sample consisted of PBMCs. These receptors originate from a female donor in good health and CMV-seronegative.

This clone was counted a single time. For the CDR3, the DNA is TGCGCCAGCAGCTTGGCTCCGGGACACTCAACTTCTGACACCGGGGAGCTGTTTTTT. Translating gives CASSLAPGHSTSDTGELFF. The chain has TRBV5-1 and TRBJ2-2, with a tentative D call TRBD1 (6 bases). The CDR3 extends over 19 amino acids. Trimming shortened V by 0 bases and J by 3 bases, and 21 bases separated the two germline ends. The germline V gene has CDR1 SGHRS and CDR2 YFSETQ.

V gene TRBV9 combines with J gene TRBJ1-2; 7 positions agree with TRBD1. The CDR3 totals 18 residues. After removal of 4 bases from V and 2 bases from J, the junction contained 17 bases not matched to a gene. Germline CDR1 and CDR2: SGDLS and YYNGEE. This CDR3 reads CASSPKIRPGGSNYGYTF. Here the CDR3 DNA reads TGTGCCAGCAGCCCAAAGATCCGTCCAGGGGGTTCGAACTATGGCTACACCTTC.

This clone was found a few times. The CDR3 loop reads CASSPRDRAYEQYF. The CDR3 DNA reads TGTGCCAGCAGCCCACGAGACAGGGCCTACGAGCAGTACTTC. The chain couples TRBV7-9 to TRBJ2-7; the match to TRBD1 covers 7 bases. The CDR3 runs to 14 residues. V lost 5 bases, J lost 2 bases, and 6 bases stayed unmatched. CDR1 and CDR2 (germline): SEHNR, FQNEAQ (reference sequence).

This clone was recorded only once. This chain connects TRBV27 to TRBJ1-2; weak D call: TRBD1 (6 bases). V shed 5 bases and J shed 2 bases, with 15 bases lying between them. Looked up from germline, CDR1 is MNHEY and CDR2 is SMNVEV (reference sequence). This CDR3 is 15 amino acids long. The CDR3 sequence: CASSPGTGTNYGYTF. The CDR3 region has the DNA TGTGCCAGCAGTCCAGGCACAGGGACAAACTATGGCTACACCTTC.

The chain carries TRBV7-9 and TRBJ1-1; D perhaps matches TRBD1 (6 bases). V shed 3 bases and J shed 1 base, with 9 bases lying between them. Looked up from germline, CDR1 is SEHNR and CDR2 is FQNEAQ (reference sequence). The CDR3 is 14 amino acids. The CDR3 sequence is CASSFLTGNTEAFF. CDR3 DNA: TGTGCCAGCAGCTTTTTGACAGGGAACACTGAAGCTTTCTTT.

The chain couples TRBV7-8 to TRBJ2-6; TRBD1 matches 9 bases. The junction had 9 bases not matched to a gene; V was cut back by 4 bases and J by 5 bases. CDR1 and CDR2 (germline): SGHVS, FQNEAQ. The CDR3 length is 17 residues. The CDR3 here is CASSWTGALGRANVLTF. The CDR3, as DNA: TGTGCCAGCAGCTGGACAGGGGCGCTCGGGCGGGCCAACGTCCTGACTTTC.

This chain connects TRBV2 to TRBJ2-7, with D unresolved. Germline-derived CDR1 and CDR2 are SNHLY and FYNNEI. V dropped 3 bases and J dropped 2 bases, with 14 bases sitting between them. This CDR3 has 15 amino acids. The CDR3 is CASSEPSGRTYEQYF. CDR3 in DNA: TGTGCCAGCAGTGAGCCGTCTGGCCGAACCTACGAGCAGTACTTC.

This sequence joins TRBV21-1 and TRBJ2-4; the D call of TRBD1 is as the table states it, not checked on the DNA. TRBV21-1 is described as a pseudogene. This CDR3 is built from 16 residues. CDR3: CASSKGYRFAKNIQYF. CDR3 DNA: TGTGCCAGCAGCAAAGGTTACAGGTTCGCCAAAAACATTCAGTACTTC.

V and J are TRBV10-3 and TRBJ2-7, with D tentatively TRBD1 (5 bases). This CDR3 comprises 12 residues. V gave up 6 bases and J gave up 7 bases, with 13 bases separating them. Germline CDR1 reads ENHRY; CDR2 reads SYGVKD. CDR3 loop: CAIRQESEEQYF. Written as DNA, the CDR3 is TGTGCCATCAGACAGGAGTCTGAGGAGCAGTACTTC.

This clone appeared a few times. The chain links TRBV7-3 to TRBJ1-1, with 7 nucleotides matching TRBD1. The CDR3 has 14 residues. V was pared by 4 bases and J by 4 bases, with 6 bases of the junction left unmatched. Germline V gene data show CDR1 as SGHTA and CDR2 as FQGTGA. In nucleotides, the CDR3 is TGTGCCAGCAGCTCACAGGGGTATGGCACTGAAGCTTTCTTT. Protein: CASSSQGYGTEAFF. Filled out from reference TRBV7-3 and TRBJ1-1, the complete variable domain reads GAGVSQTPSNKVTEKGKYVELRCDPISGHTALYWYRQSLGQGPEFLIYFQGTGAADDSGLPNDRFFAVRPEGSVSTLKIQRTERGDSAVYLCASSSQGYGTEAFFGQGTRLTVV.

V is TRBV19 and J is TRBJ2-1; TRBD2 aligns across 11 bases. V lost 4 bases and J lost 8; bases outside the gene matches: 10. The CDR3 spans 16 residues. Per the germline V gene, CDR1 is LNHDA and CDR2 is SQIVND (reference sequence). The CDR3 is CASSTILAGVVDEQFF. The CDR3 DNA sequence: TGTGCCAGTAGTACAATACTAGCGGGAGTTGTAGATGAGCAGTTCTTC. The whole variable domain, remainder taken from reference TRBV19 and TRBJ2-1, is DGGITQSPKYLFRKEGQNVTLSCEQNLNHDAMYWYRQDPGQGLRLIYYSQIVNDFQKGDIAEGYSVSREKKESFPLTVTSAQKNPTAFYLCASSTILAGVVDEQFFGPGTRLTVL.

The chain joins TRBV7-9 to TRBJ2-1; 8 bases map to TRBD2. Germline V CDR1 and CDR2: SEHNR, FQNEAQ (reference sequence). With V trimmed by 1 base and J by 7 bases, 9 bases remained unmatched. This CDR3 has 16 residues. In DNA form, the CDR3 reads TGTGCCAGCAGCTTAGATCCGGGGGGGGCCGGAAATGAGCAGTTCTTC. The encoded protein is CASSLDPGGAGNEQFF.

To note about this clone: This sample includes further DNA sequences coding for the same CDR3. The J gene is TRBJ2-3, the V gene TRBV5-1; D may be TRBD2 (6 bases). Trimming removed 1 base at V and 3 bases at J, with 12 bases between. There are 15 residues in the CDR3. The germline V gene has CDR1 SGHRS and CDR2 YFSETQ. CDR3 loop: CASSLRGTRTDTQYF. The CDR3 coding sequence is TGCGCCAGCAGCTTGCGGGGGACGAGGACAGATACGCAGTATTTT.

V usage is TRBV28 and J usage is TRBJ2-7; D is perhaps TRBD1 (6 bases). This CDR3 has 12 residues. Germline CDR1 MDHEN, CDR2 SYDVKM. CDR3 amino acids: CVTTGSLYEQYF. CDR3 nucleotide sequence: TGTGTCACGACAGGCAGCCTCTACGAGCAGTACTTC.

The chain joins TRBV7-2 to TRBJ1-1; D unresolved. Germline V gives CDR1 SGHTA, CDR2 FQGNSA. The CDR3 extends over 13 amino acids. V was clipped by 6 bases and J by 1 base, with 9 bases between them. The CDR3 sequence is CASSVQENTEAFF. The CDR3 region has the DNA TGTGCCAGCAGTGTTCAGGAGAACACTGAAGCTTTCTTT.

This chain connects TRBV30 to TRBJ2-5; 13 bases map to TRBD2. The CDR3 totals 15 residues. V was clipped by 3 bases and J by 4 bases; unmatched bases: 5. Germline assignment: CDR1 GTSNPN and CDR2 SVGIG (reference sequence). For the CDR3, the DNA is TGTGCCTGGAGACTAGCGGGAGGGTTAAGAGAGACCCAGTACTTC. It yields the protein CAWRLAGGLRETQYF.

This chain uses TRBV19 with TRBJ2-3; tentative D call: TRBD2 (6 bases). Germline V gene lookup returns CDR1 LNHDA and CDR2 SQIVND (reference sequence). The CDR3 length is 15 residues. V was shortened by 7 bases and J by 0 bases, with 14 bases between the two germline ends. This CDR3 is CASTTAGMSTDTQYF. Here the CDR3 DNA reads TGTGCCAGTACCACGGCGGGGATGAGCACAGATACGCAGTATTTT. Together with reference TRBV19 and TRBJ2-3, the CDR3 gives the full variable domain: DGGITQSPKYLFRKEGQNVTLSCEQNLNHDAMYWYRQDPGQGLRLIYYSQIVNDFQKGDIAEGYSVSREKKESFPLTVTSAQKNPTAFYLCASTTAGMSTDTQYFGPGTRLTVL.

The genes are TRBV9 and TRBJ1-2; 9 bases fit TRBD1. This CDR3 region has 13 residues. The germline V gene has CDR1 SGDLS and CDR2 YYNGEE. The trim removed 4 bases at V and 6 bases at J, leaving 4 bases unmatched. The CDR3 loop is CASSSGQGNGYTF. Written as DNA, the CDR3 is TGTGCCAGCAGCTCCGGACAGGGGAATGGCTACACCTTC.

The sample holds a few counts of this clone. This chain links TRBV19 with TRBJ2-5; 7 bases agree with TRBD1. Germline V gives CDR1 LNHDA, CDR2 SQIVND (reference sequence). V dropped 6 bases and J dropped 0; count of bases not matched to a gene: 10. CDR3 length: 16 residues. The CDR3 DNA reads as TGTGCCAGTAGCGCCGGACAGGCCCCTTACCAAGAGACCCAGTACTTC. Its translation is CASSAGQAPYQETQYF.

This chain connects TRBV19 to TRBJ2-3, with 10 bases lining up with TRBD2. The V gene's germline CDR1 is LNHDA and CDR2 SQIVND (reference sequence). J was trimmed by 4 bases and V by 5 bases; bases with no gene match: 12. The CDR3 length is 17 residues. Written as DNA, the CDR3 is TGTGCCAGTAGTCTGAGGGCTAGCGGGGGACCCGCAGATACGCAGTATTTT. Protein: CASSLRASGGPADTQYF. Full variable domain (remainder filled in from reference TRBV19 and TRBJ2-3): DGGITQSPKYLFRKEGQNVTLSCEQNLNHDAMYWYRQDPGQGLRLIYYSQIVNDFQKGDIAEGYSVSREKKESFPLTVTSAQKNPTAFYLCASSLRASGGPADTQYFGPGTRLTVL.

This rearrangement joins TRBV5-4 to TRBJ1-5; D is unclear. The CDR3 runs 13 residues. Germline assignment: CDR1 SGHNT and CDR2 YYREEE (reference sequence). With 0 bases removed from V and 4 bases from J, the gap between germline ends came to 5 bases. Here the CDR3 DNA reads TGTGCCAGCAGCTTGGGTCGGAATCAGCCCCAGCATTTT. It specifies CASSLGRNQPQHF.

This CDR3 is CASSVEGRYEETQYF. The CDR3 nucleotides are TGTGCCAGCAGCGTAGAAGGGAGATACGAAGAGACCCAGTACTTC. This chain links TRBV9 with TRBJ2-5, with D possibly being TRBD2 (5 bases). The V end lost 0 bases, the J end lost 3 bases, and 12 bases lay between the germline ends. The germline CDR1 and CDR2 sequences are SGDLS and YYNGEE. The CDR3 is made up of 15 amino acids.